The text below deals with one TCR beta chain. MiXCR was run by TCRdb on the reads, yielding one entry per CDR3 protein. The sample shows 200,000 to 300,000 distinct CDR3 sequences, around 26% of them seen only once. This entry is derived from a study of kidney transplant recipient with SARS-CoV-2 infection. The CDR3 is 17 amino acids. Trimming took off 5 bases at V and 4 bases at J, with 23 bases between the two ends. Germline V lookup: CDR1 SSHAT, CDR2 FNYEAQ (reference sequence). This TCR came from a male patient in his thirties who had COVID-19 and was a kidney transplant recipient. Some T cells may be transferred from the graft donor. The sample in question was a blood sample, obtained at baseline and on approximately day 120 from a kidney transplant recipient. The chain employs TRBV7-7 and TRBJ1-2, with D uncertain. The CDR3 is CASSISIKCQKTYGYTF. The DNA for the CDR3 is TGTGCCAGCAGCATTAGTATTAAGTGCCAAAAGACCTATGGCTACACCTTC.